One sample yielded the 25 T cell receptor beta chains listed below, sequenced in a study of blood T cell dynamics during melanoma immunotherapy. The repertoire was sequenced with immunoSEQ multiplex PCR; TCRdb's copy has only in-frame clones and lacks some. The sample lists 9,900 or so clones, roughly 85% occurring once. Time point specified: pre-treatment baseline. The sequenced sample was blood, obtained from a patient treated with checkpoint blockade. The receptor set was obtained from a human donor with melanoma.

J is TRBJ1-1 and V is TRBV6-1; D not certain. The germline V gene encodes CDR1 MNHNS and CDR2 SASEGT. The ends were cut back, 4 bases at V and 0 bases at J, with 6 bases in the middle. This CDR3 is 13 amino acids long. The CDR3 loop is CASSVTMNTEAFF. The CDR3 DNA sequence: TGTGCCAGCAGTGTGACCATGAACACTGAAGCTTTCTTT.

The CDR3 DNA is TGTGCCATCAGTGAGTCGACAGGGGGATCTGGAAACACCATATATTTT. Translated, it gives CAISESTGGSGNTIYF. The gene calls are TRBV10-3 and TRBJ1-3; TRBD1 agrees at 9 bases. Per the germline V gene, CDR1 is ENHRY and CDR2 is SYGVKD. The ends lost 0 bases at V and 1 base at J; junction bases unmatched: 1. The CDR3 sequence is 16 residues long.

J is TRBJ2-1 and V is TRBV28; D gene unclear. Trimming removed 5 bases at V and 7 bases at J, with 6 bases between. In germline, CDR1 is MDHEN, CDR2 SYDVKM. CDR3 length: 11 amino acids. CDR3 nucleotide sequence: TGTGCCAGCAGTGAGTATAATGAGCAGTTCTTC. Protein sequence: CASSEYNEQFF.

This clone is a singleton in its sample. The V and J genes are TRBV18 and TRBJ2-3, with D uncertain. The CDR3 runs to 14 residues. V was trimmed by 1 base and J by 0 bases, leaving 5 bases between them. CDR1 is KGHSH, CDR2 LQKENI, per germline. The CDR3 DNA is TGTGCCAGCTCACCACTACATAGCACAGATACGCAGTATTTT. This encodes CASSPLHSTDTQYF.

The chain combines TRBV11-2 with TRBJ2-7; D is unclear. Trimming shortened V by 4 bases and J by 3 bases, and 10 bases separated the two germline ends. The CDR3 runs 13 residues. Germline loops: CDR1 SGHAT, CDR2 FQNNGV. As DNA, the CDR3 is TGTGCCAGCAGCTATCTAGTCGGCTACGAGCAGTACTTC. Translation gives CASSYLVGYEQYF.

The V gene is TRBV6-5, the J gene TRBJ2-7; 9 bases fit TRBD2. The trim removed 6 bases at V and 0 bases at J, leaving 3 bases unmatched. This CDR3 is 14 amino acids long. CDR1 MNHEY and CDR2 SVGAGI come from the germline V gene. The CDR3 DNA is TGTGCCAGCAGAAGCGGGGGGAGCTCCTACGAGCAGTACTTC. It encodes CASRSGGSSYEQYF.

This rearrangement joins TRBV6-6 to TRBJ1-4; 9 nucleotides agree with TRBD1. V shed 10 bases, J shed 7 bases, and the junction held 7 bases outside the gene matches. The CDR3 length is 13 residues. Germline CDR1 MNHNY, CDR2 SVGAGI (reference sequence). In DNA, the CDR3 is TGTGCCACATTAGGGGACAGGGCTGAAAAACTGTTTTTT. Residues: CATLGDRAEKLFF.

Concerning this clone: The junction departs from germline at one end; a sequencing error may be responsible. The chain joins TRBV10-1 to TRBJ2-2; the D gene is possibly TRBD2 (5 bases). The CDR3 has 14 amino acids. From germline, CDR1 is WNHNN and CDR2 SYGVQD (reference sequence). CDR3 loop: CASSASTNTRELFF. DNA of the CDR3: TGCGCCAGCAGTGCTAGCACGAACACCAGGGAGCTGTTTTTT.

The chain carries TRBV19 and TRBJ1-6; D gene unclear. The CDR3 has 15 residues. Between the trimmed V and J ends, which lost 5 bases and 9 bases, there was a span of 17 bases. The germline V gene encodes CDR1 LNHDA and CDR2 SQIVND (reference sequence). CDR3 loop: CASSGPGVPSSPLHF. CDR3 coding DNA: TGTGCCAGTAGTGGACCGGGAGTACCTTCTTCACCCCTCCACTTT.

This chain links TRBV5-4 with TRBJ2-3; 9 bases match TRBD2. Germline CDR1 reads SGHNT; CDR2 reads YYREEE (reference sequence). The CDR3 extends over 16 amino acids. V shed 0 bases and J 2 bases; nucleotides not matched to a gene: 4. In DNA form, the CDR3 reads TGTGCCAGCAGCTTGGGGCTAGCGGGACCCACAGATACGCAGTATTTT. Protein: CASSLGLAGPTDTQYF.

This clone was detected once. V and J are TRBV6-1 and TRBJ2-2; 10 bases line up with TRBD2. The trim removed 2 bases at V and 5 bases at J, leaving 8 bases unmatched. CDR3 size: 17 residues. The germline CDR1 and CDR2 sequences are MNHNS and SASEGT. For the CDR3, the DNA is TGTGCCAGCAGTGAACCGGGAGCGGGGGGGCCGACCGGGGAGCTGTTTTTT. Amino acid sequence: CASSEPGAGGPTGELFF.

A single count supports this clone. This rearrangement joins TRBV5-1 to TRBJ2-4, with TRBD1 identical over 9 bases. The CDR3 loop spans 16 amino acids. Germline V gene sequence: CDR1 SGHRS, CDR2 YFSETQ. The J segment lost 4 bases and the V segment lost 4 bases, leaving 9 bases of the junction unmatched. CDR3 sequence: CASSSFPGQGKNIQYF. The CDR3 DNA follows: TGCGCCAGCAGCAGTTTTCCGGGACAGGGTAAAAACATTCAGTACTTC.

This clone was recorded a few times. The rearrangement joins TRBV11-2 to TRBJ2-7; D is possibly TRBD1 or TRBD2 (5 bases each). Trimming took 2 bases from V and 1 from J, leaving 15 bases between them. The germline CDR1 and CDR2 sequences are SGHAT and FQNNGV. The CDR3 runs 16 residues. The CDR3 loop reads CASSLRGQRGSYEQYF. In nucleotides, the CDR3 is TGTGCCAGCAGCTTACGAGGGCAGAGGGGATCCTACGAGCAGTACTTC.

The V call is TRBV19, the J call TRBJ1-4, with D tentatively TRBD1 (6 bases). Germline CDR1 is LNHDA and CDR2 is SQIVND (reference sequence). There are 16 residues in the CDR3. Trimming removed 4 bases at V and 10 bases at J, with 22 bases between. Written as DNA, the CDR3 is TGTGCCAGTAGTAACCCTTGGGACACCGGTTCAGGAAAACTGTTTTTT. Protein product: CASSNPWDTGSGKLFF.

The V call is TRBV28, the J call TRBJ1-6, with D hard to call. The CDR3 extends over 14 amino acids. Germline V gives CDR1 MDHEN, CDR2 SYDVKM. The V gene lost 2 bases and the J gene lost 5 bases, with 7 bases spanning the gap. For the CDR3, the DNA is TGTGCCAGCAGTTTAGAATCCAATAATTCACCCCTCCACTTT. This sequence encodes CASSLESNNSPLHF.

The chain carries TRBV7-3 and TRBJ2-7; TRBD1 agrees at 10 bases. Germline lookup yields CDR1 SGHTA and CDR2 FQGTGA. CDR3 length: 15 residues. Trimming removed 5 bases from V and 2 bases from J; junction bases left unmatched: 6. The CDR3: CASSIRGQGAYEQYF. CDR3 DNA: TGTGCCAGCAGCATCCGAGGACAGGGGGCCTACGAGCAGTACTTC.

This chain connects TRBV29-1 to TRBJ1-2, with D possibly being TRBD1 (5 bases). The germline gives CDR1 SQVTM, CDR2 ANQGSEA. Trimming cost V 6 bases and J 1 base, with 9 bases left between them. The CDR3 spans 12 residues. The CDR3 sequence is CSVETVNYGYTF. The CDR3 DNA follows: TGCAGCGTCGAGACAGTTAACTATGGCTACACCTTC.

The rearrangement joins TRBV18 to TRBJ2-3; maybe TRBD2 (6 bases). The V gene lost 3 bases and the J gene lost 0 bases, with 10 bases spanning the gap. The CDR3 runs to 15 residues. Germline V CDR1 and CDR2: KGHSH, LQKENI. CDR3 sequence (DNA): TGTGCCAGCTCACCTAGCGGCGCTAGCACAGATACGCAGTATTTT. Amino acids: CASSPSGASTDTQYF.

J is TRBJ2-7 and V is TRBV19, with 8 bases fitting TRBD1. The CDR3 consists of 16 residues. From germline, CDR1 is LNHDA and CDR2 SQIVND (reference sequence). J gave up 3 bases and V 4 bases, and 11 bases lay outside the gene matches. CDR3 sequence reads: CASSTSPGGHGYEQYF. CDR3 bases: TGTGCCAGTAGTACCTCCCCAGGGGGCCACGGCTACGAGCAGTACTTC.

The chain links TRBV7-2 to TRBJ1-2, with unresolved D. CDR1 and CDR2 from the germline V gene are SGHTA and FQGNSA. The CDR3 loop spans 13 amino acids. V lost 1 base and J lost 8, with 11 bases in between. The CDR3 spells CASSLEGWIGYTF. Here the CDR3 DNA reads TGTGCCAGCAGCTTAGAGGGTTGGATAGGCTACACCTTC.

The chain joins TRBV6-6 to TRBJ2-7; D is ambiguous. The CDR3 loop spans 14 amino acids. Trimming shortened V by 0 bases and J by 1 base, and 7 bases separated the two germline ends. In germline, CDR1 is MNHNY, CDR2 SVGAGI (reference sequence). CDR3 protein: CASSYSGGSYEQYF. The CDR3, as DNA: TGTGCCAGCAGTTACTCGGGCGGATCCTACGAGCAGTACTTC.

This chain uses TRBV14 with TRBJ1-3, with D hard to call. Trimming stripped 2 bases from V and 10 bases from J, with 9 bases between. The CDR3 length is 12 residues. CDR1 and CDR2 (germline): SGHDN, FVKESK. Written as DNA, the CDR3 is TGTGCCAGCAGCCAATCTTTCGGGACCATATATTTT. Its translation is CASSQSFGTIYF.

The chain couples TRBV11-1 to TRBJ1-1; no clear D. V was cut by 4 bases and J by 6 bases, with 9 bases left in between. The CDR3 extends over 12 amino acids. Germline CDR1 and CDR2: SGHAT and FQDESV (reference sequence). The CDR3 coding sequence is TGTGCCAGCAGCTGGGTTAACGCTGAAGCTTTCTTT. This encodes CASSWVNAEAFF.

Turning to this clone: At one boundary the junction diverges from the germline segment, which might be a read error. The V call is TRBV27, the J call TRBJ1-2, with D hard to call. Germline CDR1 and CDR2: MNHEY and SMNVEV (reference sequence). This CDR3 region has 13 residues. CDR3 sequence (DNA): TGTGCCAGCAGTTTGGAGGGTAGCTATGGCTGCACCTTC. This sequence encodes CASSLEGSYGCTF.

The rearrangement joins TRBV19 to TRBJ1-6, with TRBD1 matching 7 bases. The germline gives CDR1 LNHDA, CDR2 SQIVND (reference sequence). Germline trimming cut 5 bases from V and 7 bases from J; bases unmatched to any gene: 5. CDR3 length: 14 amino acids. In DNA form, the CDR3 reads TGTGCCAGTAGTGTGACAGGGAGAAATTCACCCCTCCACTTT. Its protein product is CASSVTGRNSPLHF.